These 8 T cell receptor beta chains originate from one sample sequenced in a study of STAT5B mutations in CD4+ large granular lymphocyte leukemia. Generated by immunoSEQ multiplex PCR, the TCRdb table keeps only in-frame clones and is missing some. The table has some 41,000 clones, approximately 88% seen once. Specimen: CD4+ T cells from blood buffy coats. These receptors originate from a human donor in good health.

The genes are TRBV5-8 and TRBJ1-5, with D possibly matching TRBD1 (5 bases). This CDR3 spans 14 amino acids. Germline V gene sequence: CDR1 SGHTS, CDR2 YDEGEE. The ends were cut back, 3 bases at V and 9 bases at J, with 16 bases in the middle. The CDR3 reads CASSSGQGGMPQHF. CDR3 DNA: TGTGCCAGCAGCTCTGGACAAGGAGGGATGCCCCAGCATTTT. Looking up the rest from reference TRBV5-8 and TRBJ1-5 gives the full variable domain: EAGVTQSPTHLIKTRGQQATLRCSPISGHTSVYWYQQALGLGLQFLLWYDEGEERNRGNFPPRFSGRQFPNYSSELNVNALELEDSALYLCASSSGQGGMPQHFGDGTRLSIL.

The V gene is TRBV2, the J gene TRBJ2-2; 9 nucleotides agree with TRBD1. The length of the CDR3 is 15 residues. The germline V gene has CDR1 SNHLY and CDR2 FYNNEI. V shed 8 bases, J shed 5 bases, and the junction held 9 bases outside the gene matches. The CDR3 loop reads CASGRRDRETGELFF. CDR3 bases: TGTGCCAGCGGCCGACGGGACAGGGAAACCGGGGAGCTGTTTTTT.

The chain employs TRBV6-4 and TRBJ2-1; 13 bases are shared with TRBD2. The CDR3 runs to 16 residues. CDR1 is MRHNA, CDR2 SNTAGT, per germline. V lost 0 bases to trimming and J lost 7 bases; unmatched junction nucleotides: 3. The CDR3 sequence is CASSDSGTSGKNEQFF. DNA of the CDR3: TGTGCCAGCAGTGACTCCGGGACTAGCGGGAAGAATGAGCAGTTCTTC.

This clone was detected only once. The chain employs TRBV6-5 and TRBJ2-4; a weak D match, TRBD2 (5 bases). Trimming left V 6 bases short and J 3 bases short, with 12 bases between. CDR1 and CDR2 from the germline V gene are MNHEY and SVGAGI. CDR3 length equals 14 residues. The CDR3 nucleotides read TGTGCCAGCAGAAAACTACGGGACAAAAACATTCAGTACTTC. It yields the protein CASRKLRDKNIQYF.

The genes are TRBV5-6 and TRBJ1-6; maybe TRBD1 (6 bases). The V gene lost 4 bases and the J gene lost 7 bases, with 9 bases spanning the gap. The CDR3 consists of 13 residues. From germline, CDR1 is SGHDT and CDR2 YYEEEE. As DNA, the CDR3 is TGTGCCAGCAGCGACAGGTGGAATTCACCCCTCCACTTT. Translated: CASSDRWNSPLHF.

J is TRBJ1-2 and V is TRBV2, with a weak D call TRBD1 (6 bases). The CDR3 totals 14 residues. Germline CDR1 reads SNHLY; CDR2 reads FYNNEI. Trimming cost V 5 bases and J 3 bases, with 13 bases left between them. CDR3 sequence (DNA): TGTGCCAGCAGTAAACAGGGCGGGGACTATGGCTACACCTTC. It is translated as CASSKQGGDYGYTF.

This clone appeared a few times. This sequence joins TRBV19 and TRBJ1-2; D might be TRBD1 (5 bases). Trimming shortened V by 4 bases and J by 2 bases, and 11 bases separated the two germline ends. The CDR3 has 14 amino acids. Germline V CDR1 and CDR2: LNHDA, SQIVND (reference sequence). The CDR3 nucleotides read TGTGCCAGTAGTAGTTACGGGGGGAACTATGGCTACACCTTC. This sequence encodes CASSSYGGNYGYTF.

The chain uses TRBV2 and TRBJ2-7, with TRBD1 identical over 9 bases. Trimming cost V 7 bases and J 6 bases; bases outside gene matches: 13. This CDR3 contains 15 residues. Germline CDR1 SNHLY, CDR2 FYNNEI. The CDR3 DNA reads as TGTGCCAGCAATATTCTTACAGGGGGCAGGGGCGAGCAGTACTTC. Protein product: CASNILTGGRGEQYF.